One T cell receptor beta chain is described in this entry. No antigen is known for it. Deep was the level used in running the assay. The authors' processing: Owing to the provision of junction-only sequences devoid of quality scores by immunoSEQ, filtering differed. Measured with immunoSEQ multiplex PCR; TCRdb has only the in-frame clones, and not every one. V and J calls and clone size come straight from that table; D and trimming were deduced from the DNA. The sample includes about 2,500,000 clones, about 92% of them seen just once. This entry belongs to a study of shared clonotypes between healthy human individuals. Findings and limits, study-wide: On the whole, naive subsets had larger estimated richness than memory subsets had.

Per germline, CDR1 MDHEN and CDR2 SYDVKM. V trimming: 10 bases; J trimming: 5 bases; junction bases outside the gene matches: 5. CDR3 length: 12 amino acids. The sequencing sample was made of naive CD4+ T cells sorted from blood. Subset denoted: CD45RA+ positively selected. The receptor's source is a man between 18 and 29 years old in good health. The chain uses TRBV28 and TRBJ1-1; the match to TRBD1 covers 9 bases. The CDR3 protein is CAIGTGFTEAFF. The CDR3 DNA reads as TGTGCCATCGGGACAGGGTTTACTGAAGCTTTCTTT. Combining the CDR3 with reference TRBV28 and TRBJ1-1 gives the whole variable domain DVKVTQSSRYLVKRTGEKVFLECVQDMDHENMFWYRQDPGLGLRLIYFSYDVKMKEKGDIPEGYSVSREKKERFSLILESASTNQTSMYLCAIGTGFTEAFFGQGTRLTVV.